A selection of T cell receptor beta chains follows, all from one sample in a study of blood T cells in healthy people across ages. TCRdb itself ran the 5' RACE reads through MiXCR, one entry per CDR3 protein. The table has about 830,000 distinct CDR3 sequences, approximately 59% seen once. Sample: blood. The origin of the receptors is a man aged 25-45 years in good health. The CDR3 runs from the conserved cysteine through the conserved F or W. Part of the rows lack a size; the others show once, few, many or a class for expanded clones.

clone_size,v_call,cdr3_aa
few,TRBV18,CASSPPGGVNEQFF
once,TRBV7-2,CASSVGRGDFYEQYF
many,TRBV27,CASSLYRGPSYEQYF
.,TRBV6-6,CASSRSVSYEQYF
.,TRBV29-1,CSVEGRESYEQYF
.,TRBV9,CASSAAGQSAYEQYF
few,TRBV7-9,CASSLADRSQETQYF
few,TRBV29-1,CSGRRQNTEAFF
.,TRBV29-1,CSVEVPGAYEQYF
.,TRBV7-2,CASSLEHNRRNEQYF
few,TRBV6-5,CASSYLTDSPSYEQYF
.,TRBV19,CASSLEGQGTYEQYF
.,TRBV9,CASGGGTDTQYF
.,TRBV6-6,CASSYNGGANVLTF
few,TRBV4-1,CASSQRGEGLLYNEQFF
.,TRBV10-3,CAISGGQGENTEAFF
.,TRBV4-2,CASSLDRSFNYGYTF
.,TRBV20-1,CSAAPDGEAFF
.,TRBV4-3,CASSPSGITDTQYF
.,TRBV27,CASSLEGGLSYNEQFF
few,TRBV10-3,CASGQSYGYTF
.,TRBV6-2/TRBV6-3,CASTTGQRVDEQYF
.,TRBV7-8,CASSLVSSGETQYF
.,TRBV2,CASRGQGAGTEAFF
.,TRBV4-3,CASSQDLAGGNPSLDTQYF
.,TRBV28,CASGWNEQFF
few,TRBV6-5,CASSYGRAIGETQYF
few,TRBV12-3/TRBV12-4,CASSFPNSYEQYF
.,TRBV6-9,CASRRKLAKNIQYF
.,TRBV4-2,CASSQETSGVSYEQYF
.,TRBV6-5,CASSYSRERQETQYF
.,TRBV20-1,CSAKLRDSRYGYTF
few,TRBV11-3,CASSLNWDRGTDTQYF
.,TRBV12-3/TRBV12-4,CASTPGQGEAFF
.,TRBV20-1,CSADTANYGYTF
.,TRBV6-5,CASGRASSYNEQFF
.,TRBV7-9,CASSLGALHGGGYTF
.,TRBV9,CASSVDSGGAETDTQYF
.,TRBV10-3,CASNPGTDTQYF
.,TRBV7-6,CASSLGEDYGYTF
.,TRBV6-1,CASSEIYPTANYGYTF
once,TRBV5-1,CASSFAGNKFF
.,TRBV7-9,CASSFKEIYGYTF
.,TRBV4-2,CASSQIGTNGYNEQFF
.,TRBV30,CAWSRNEQFF
.,TRBV25-1,CASSEYWDTGELFF
.,TRBV20-1,CSATSGGPTDTQYF
.,TRBV11-2,CASLVGGKITDTQYF
.,TRBV20-1,CSARQGSATNEKLFF
.,TRBV2,CASSFSRVQQAKNIQYF
.,TRBV20-1,CSARGQDGYTF
.,TRBV20-1,CSAPLAGGPHNEQYF
.,TRBV18,CARERDRGDHYGYTF
.,TRBV9,CASSARTGLPSNYGYTF
.,TRBV20-1,CSAGRPGVGKNIQYF